The 3 T cell receptor beta chains below were found in one sample sequenced in a study of CD8+ T cells in alopecia areata listed by TCRdb under 2018. Receptors were amplified or captured by the immunoSEQ multiplex PCR assay. For TCR sequencing, RNA was extracted from every sample and reverse transcribed into cDNA to serve as template. TCRdb took this table from immuneACCESS and kept in-frame rearrangements with V and J called. Such tables lack part of the clones; where checked against another copy, unresolved V genes explain under half of the gap, and the rest is unexplained. The sample has 290,000 or so clones on record, with no singletons. 1.2% of the sample rests with the top ten. Pooled mouse cutaneous lymph node cells were stained for CD4, CD8alpha, NKG2D, NKG2ACE and other markers, then sorted on a BD Influx. Sequencing was done on a sample of CD4+ T cells sorted from a lymph node. Source of these receptors: a C3H/HeJ mouse with alopecia areata. Mice in this strain carry MHC haplotype H2-k.

This clone has more than one count but fewer than ten. Mouse gene names apply. The read ends 4 residues early relative to the CDR3; the germline J gene fills the gap. The V and J genes are TRBV13-1 and TRBJ2-5, with 7 positions matching TRBD1. The germline CDR1 and CDR2 sequences are NSHNY and SYGAGN. This CDR3 contains 15 residues. J was trimmed by 0 bases and V by 2 bases; bases with no gene match: 3. The CDR3 region is CASSDDRDNQDTQYF. The CDR3 DNA, read in part, is TGTGCCAGCAGTGACGACAGGGATAACCAAGAC.

This clone was counted a few times. Genes and germline are mouse. The CDR3 goes on 3 residues after the read ends, and that part is filled in from the germline J gene. This chain uses TRBV13-3 with TRBJ1-6, with D maybe TRBD1 (6 bases). TRBJ1-6 is an open reading frame, and its role is uncertain. The V gene's germline CDR1 is NNHDY and CDR2 SYVADS. The CDR3 contains 14 residues. V was trimmed by 5 bases and J by 7 bases, leaving 13 bases between them. Partial CDR3 DNA: TGTGCCAGCAGACACAGGGTCGGGAATTCGCCC. This codes for CASRHRVGNSP. The whole CDR3 protein is CASRHRVGNSPLYF.

This clone occurred a few times. Gene names refer to mouse genes. The read terminates 4 residues before the CDR3 end, so the remaining end is supplied by the germline J gene. J is TRBJ1-2 and V is TRBV13-2, with a weak D call TRBD1 (6 bases). The CDR3 contains 13 residues. Germline assignment: CDR1 NNHNN and CDR2 SYGAGS (reference sequence). With 3 bases removed from V and 2 bases from J, the gap between germline ends came to 8 bases. The CDR3 spells CASGAGHNSDYTF. Partial CDR3 DNA: TGTGCCAGCGGTGCGGGACACAACTCC.